A single sample is the source of the 14 T cell receptor beta chains below, sequenced in a study of blood T cell repertoires in COVID-19. The protocol was immunoSEQ multiplex PCR, while the TCRdb copy is restricted to in-frame clones and leaves out a portion. Altogether a few hundred thousand clones are present, approximately 84% being singletons, with the ten largest covering 3.4%. The sequencing sample was made of PBMCs or T cells enriched from blood (not recorded which). These receptors all come from a man between 50 and 59 years old who had recovered from COVID-19.

CDR3 region: CASSRTGEQYF. DNA for the CDR3: TGTGCCAGCAGTAGAACGGGAGAGCAGTACTTC. The V gene is TRBV6-5, the J gene TRBJ2-7; D is possibly TRBD2 (5 bases). The V end lost 5 bases, the J end lost 7 bases, and 9 bases lay between the germline ends. Germline V CDR1 and CDR2: MNHEY, SVGAGI. The CDR3 runs to 11 residues.

V and J are TRBV24-1 and TRBJ2-2; TRBD2 matches at 8 bases. Germline V lookup: CDR1 KGHDR, CDR2 SFDVKD. J lost 6 bases, V lost 2 bases, and 1 base had no gene match. CDR3 length equals 14 residues. The DNA of the CDR3 is TGTGCCACCAGTGATTCGGGGGGGGCCGGGGAGCTGTTTTTT. It is translated as CATSDSGGAGELFF.

The V call is TRBV12-5, the J call TRBJ1-4; D possibly corresponds to TRBD1 (6 bases). Germline CDR1 LGHNT, CDR2 FRNRAP. There are 16 residues in the CDR3. Deletions cut 2 bases from V and 8 bases from J, with 18 bases between. CDR3 region: CASGLSGGAGLEKLFF. CDR3 in DNA: TGTGCTAGTGGTTTGTCGGGGGGCGCGGGGTTAGAAAAACTGTTTTTT. Filled out from reference TRBV12-5 and TRBJ1-4, the complete variable domain reads DARVTQTPRHKVTEMGQEVTMRCQPILGHNTVFWYRQTMMQGLELLAYFRNRAPLDDSGMPKDRFSAEMPDATLATLKIQPSEPRDSAVYFCASGLSGGAGLEKLFFGSGTQLSVL.

This chain joins TRBV28 and TRBJ2-2; 9 positions match TRBD2. The CDR3 covers 14 residues. Germline values: CDR1 MDHEN, CDR2 SYDVKM. V lost 7 bases and J lost 7; bases outside the gene matches: 7. The CDR3, as DNA: TGTGCCAGCATTGGGACTAGCAGGGTCGGGGAGCTGTTTTTT. Encoded protein: CASIGTSRVGELFF.

The CDR3 sequence is CASSPPGGRVQETQYF. The CDR3, as DNA: TGTGCCAGCAGCCCCCCCGGGGGGAGGGTGCAAGAGACCCAGTACTTC. This sequence joins TRBV3-1 (or the pseudogene TRBV3-2) and TRBJ2-5; 7 bases are shared with TRBD2. CDR3 length equals 16 residues. V gave up 4 bases and J gave up 2 bases; unmatched junction bases: 10. Germline V lookup: CDR1 LGHDT, CDR2 YNNKEL (reference sequence).

This chain uses TRBV19 with TRBJ1-2; D remains unclear. The V gene lost 3 bases and the J gene lost 6 bases, with 20 bases spanning the gap. The germline V gene has CDR1 LNHDA and CDR2 SQIVND (reference sequence). This CDR3 contains 16 residues. The CDR3 is CASSMGPLGRADGYTF. The CDR3 DNA reads TGTGCCAGTAGTATGGGCCCCCTAGGGCGGGCGGATGGCTACACCTTC.

CDR3 sequence (DNA): TGTGCCATCAGAGACAGGGATAGTAATCAGCCCCAGCATTTT. Protein product: CAIRDRDSNQPQHF. The chain carries TRBV10-3 and TRBJ1-5; 7 bases are shared with TRBD1. V lost 6 bases, J lost 4 bases, and 6 bases stayed unmatched. CDR3 size: 14 residues. Looked up from germline, CDR1 is ENHRY and CDR2 is SYGVKD.

CDR3 region: CASSQWLAGGRADTQYF. DNA for the CDR3: TGTGCCAGCAGCCAGTGGCTAGCGGGGGGACGGGCAGATACGCAGTATTTT. The rearrangement links TRBV3-1 (or the pseudogene TRBV3-2) to TRBJ2-3, with TRBD2 identical over 11 bases. The trim removed 3 bases at V and 4 bases at J, leaving 9 bases unmatched. Germline values: CDR1 LGHDT, CDR2 YNNKEL (reference sequence). This CDR3 region has 17 residues.

The chain couples TRBV27 to TRBJ1-5; 11 nucleotides agree with TRBD1. Germline V lookup: CDR1 MNHEY, CDR2 SMNVEV (reference sequence). The CDR3 runs to 15 residues. With V trimmed by 6 bases and J by 4 bases, 5 bases remained unmatched. This chain's CDR3 is CASRPGTGGNQPQHF. The CDR3 DNA reads TGTGCCAGCAGACCCGGGACAGGGGGAAATCAGCCCCAGCATTTT.

A remark on this clone: Mismatch with germline at one junction end may stem from a read error. Other DNA sequences from this sample encode an identical CDR3 as well. The V and J genes are TRBV7-6 and TRBJ1-6; no reliable D call. The CDR3 is 12 residues long. In germline, CDR1 is SGHVS, CDR2 FNYEAQ. The CDR3, as DNA: TGTGCCAGCAGCTCCTATTATTCACCCCTCCACTTT. Encoded protein: CASSSYYSPLHF.

The CDR3 reads CASSPHGVRDTEAFF. The CDR3 coding sequence is TGTGCCAGCAGCCCCCACGGGGTCCGCGACACTGAAGCTTTCTTT. The chain uses TRBV6-5 and TRBJ1-1; D unclear. The CDR3 runs 15 residues. CDR1 and CDR2 (germline): MNHEY, SVGAGI. V was trimmed by 6 bases and J by 3 bases, leaving 17 bases between them.

The table lists this clone with a few counts. This chain joins TRBV2 and TRBJ1-1; 10 nucleotides align to TRBD1. Germline trimming cut 3 bases from V and 7 bases from J; bases unmatched to any gene: 8. The CDR3 is 15 amino acids. CDR1 is SNHLY, CDR2 FYNNEI, per germline. The CDR3 region has the DNA TGTGCCAGCAGTGACCATGACAGGGGGCGGCGTGAAGCTTTCTTT. This encodes CASSDHDRGRREAFF.

V gene TRBV15 combines with J gene TRBJ1-2; 7 bases are a match to TRBD1. The trim removed 3 bases at V and 5 bases at J, leaving 12 bases unmatched. Germline V lookup: CDR1 LNHNV, CDR2 YYDKDF (reference sequence). CDR3 size: 16 residues. The CDR3 DNA reads as TGTGCCACCAGCAGGGGAGGACAGGAGAAGGGATATGGCTACACCTTC. It specifies CATSRGGQEKGYGYTF.

This clone came up once. The chain recombines TRBV12-5 with TRBJ1-3; the D is unclear. The germline V gene has CDR1 LGHNT and CDR2 FRNRAP. The CDR3 sequence is 16 residues long. V was trimmed by 2 bases and J by 0 bases, leaving 11 bases between them. The CDR3 here is CASGLPRGASGNTIYF. In nucleotides, the CDR3 is TGTGCTAGTGGTTTGCCCCGAGGAGCCTCTGGAAACACCATATATTTT.